This TCR beta chain stems from a study of ipilimumab plus nivolumab after autologous stem cell transplantation. Study-level information: A median of roughly eight nivolumab and 5 ipilimumab doses were given. Both relapsed and primary refractory DLBCL were included.

Per germline, CDR1 MNHEY and CDR2 SVGAGI. This CDR3 is built from 14 residues. V lost 6 bases and J 3 bases, leaving 14 bases between the germline ends. Sequenced by immunoSEQ multiplex PCR; TCRdb stores in-frame clones only, minus some. In the table there are tens of thousands of clones, 83% of which are singletons. Ipilimumab, 1 mg/kg, started 14 to 28 days after autologous transplant. Patients got 3 mg/kg IV nivolumab weeks 1, 4, 7, 10, then biweekly through week 26. The specimen comprised PBMCs, sampled in a trial of ipilimumab plus nivolumab as post-transplant consolidation. The sequence was collected from a male donor with diffuse large B-cell lymphoma. V is TRBV6-5 and J is TRBJ2-5; unclear D gene. For the CDR3, the DNA is TGTGCCAGCAGCCGCTCACGGGTGAAAGAGACCCAGTACTTC. This gives the protein CASSRSRVKETQYF.